The next 22 T cell receptor beta chains were all read from a single sample in a study of T cells in women clearing cervical HPV infection. Here immunoSEQ multiplex PCR was the method, and the copy in TCRdb shows in-frame clones only, minus some. The table for this sample gives 31,000 or so clones. Specimen: blood buffy coat. These receptors were taken from a woman between 18 and 70 years old with a cervical HPV16 infection that either progressed to CIN3+ or cleared (not recorded which).

About this clone: The read comes to an end 3 residues before the CDR3 does, leaving the germline J gene to fill in the end. The J gene is TRBJ1-1, the V gene TRBV20-1; D might be TRBD1 (5 bases). Germline lookup yields CDR1 DFQATT and CDR2 SNEGSKA (reference sequence). Trimming took 5 bases from V and 4 from J, leaving 14 bases between them. The CDR3 runs to 13 residues. Here the CDR3 reads CSALGQGGTEAFF. CDR3 DNA, as far as it was read: TGCAGTGCTCTCGGCCAGGGCGGCACTGAA.

As for this clone: The DNA ends 3 residues before the CDR3 does, and the rest of the CDR3 is filled in from the germline J gene. V is TRBV7-9 and J is TRBJ2-3; D possibly corresponds to TRBD1 (5 bases). CDR1 is SEHNR, CDR2 FQNEAQ, per germline (reference sequence). Deletions cut 0 bases from V and 3 bases from J, with 10 bases between. The CDR3 loop spans 15 amino acids. The CDR3 DNA, read in part, is TGTGCCAGCAGCTTAGCGGGGCTCAATACAGATACG. Amino acids: CASSLAGLNTDT. The whole CDR3 sequence reads CASSLAGLNTDTQYF. The variable domain in full, completed from reference TRBV7-9 and TRBJ2-3, reads DTGVSQNPRHKITKRGQNVTFRCDPISEHNRLYWYRQTLGQGPEFLTYFQNEAQLEKSRLLSDRFSAERPKGSFSTLEIQRTEQGDSAMYLCASSLAGLNTDTQYFGPGTRLTVL.

Concerning this clone: The read terminates 3 residues ahead of where the CDR3 ends, so the germline J gene completes it. The chain recombines TRBV19 with TRBJ2-1; TRBD1 matches at 7 bases. The junction had 14 bases not matched to a gene; V was cut back by 6 bases and J by 9 bases. From germline, CDR1 is LNHDA and CDR2 SQIVND (reference sequence). There are 15 residues in the CDR3. CDR3 sequence reads: CASSPRTGVRGEQFF. The sequenced CDR3 bases are TGTGCCAGTAGCCCTAGGACAGGCGTTAGGGGTGAG.

Comments on this clone: With the read ending 3 residues before the CDR3 end, the germline J gene is used to fill in that end. The chain couples TRBV6-2 or TRBV6-3 to TRBJ2-7; D is unclear. The V and J ends lost 6 bases and 0 bases respectively, with 9 bases between them. Germline CDR1 and CDR2: MNHEY and SVGEGT. The CDR3 consists of 13 residues. CDR3 sequence reads: CASSRINSYEQYF. The CDR3 bases that were read are TGTGCCAGCAGCCGTATAAACTCCTACGAG.

Worth noting for this clone: With the read ending 3 residues before the CDR3 end, the germline J gene is used to fill in that end. The V call is TRBV20-1, the J call TRBJ1-2; D unresolved. CDR1 and CDR2 (germline): DFQATT, SNEGSKA (reference sequence). This CDR3 is built from 15 residues. CDR3 DNA (partial): TGCAGTGCTAGAGATTTACTAGCGGGAGACAATGAC. Its protein is CSARDLLAGDND. The full CDR3 protein is CSARDLLAGDNDYTF.

As regards this clone: The read terminates 3 residues before the CDR3 end, so the remaining end is supplied by the germline J gene. The chain carries TRBV28 and TRBJ1-2; the match to TRBD1 covers 9 bases. CDR1 is MDHEN and CDR2 is SYDVKM in the germline V gene. V dropped 5 bases and J dropped 4; count of bases not matched to a gene: 2. The CDR3 runs 13 residues. The CDR3 bases that were read are TGTGCCAGCAGTGGGGACAGGGTCTATGGC. Translation gives CASSGDRVYG. The whole CDR3 region reads CASSGDRVYGYTF.

Turning to this clone: The read ends 3 residues shy of where the CDR3 ends; the end is completed using the germline J gene. The rearrangement joins TRBV30 to TRBJ1-2; 8 bases are shared with TRBD1. Germline values: CDR1 GTSNPN, CDR2 SVGIG (reference sequence). The junction had 5 bases not matched to a gene; V was cut back by 2 bases and J by 6 bases. CDR3 length equals 13 residues. The part of the CDR3 DNA that was read is TGTGCCTGGAGTAGGCAGGGGGCGAATGGC. It specifies CAWSRQGANG. The CDR3, in full, reads CAWSRQGANGYTF.

Regarding this clone: The missing CDR3 end, 3 residues past where the read stops, is filled in from the germline J gene. The chain uses TRBV19 and TRBJ1-2, with TRBD1 identical over 8 bases. This CDR3 spans 15 amino acids. From germline, CDR1 is LNHDA and CDR2 SQIVND (reference sequence). With V trimmed by 5 bases and J by 2 bases, 7 bases remained unmatched. CDR3 residues: CASSRDAGGNYGYTF. The CDR3 bases that were read are TGTGCCAGTAGTCGCGATGCAGGGGGCAACTATGGC.

About this clone: The read stops 3 residues short of the end of the CDR3; the missing end is completed from the germline J gene. This chain uses TRBV11-2 with TRBJ1-2; the match to TRBD1 covers 8 bases. V shed 5 bases, J shed 2 bases, and the junction held 7 bases outside the gene matches. Germline lookup yields CDR1 SGHAT and CDR2 FQNNGV. The CDR3 length is 15 residues. The DNA read from the CDR3 is TGTGCCAGCAGCCCCCAAAGGACAGGGAACTATGGC. Translation gives CASSPQRTGNYG. The whole CDR3 is CASSPQRTGNYGYTF.

Regarding this clone: The read finishes 3 residues shy of the CDR3 end, and the germline J gene is used to complete it. The genes are TRBV29-1 and TRBJ2-3, with TRBD1 identical over 7 bases. In germline, CDR1 is SQVTM, CDR2 ANQGSEA. The CDR3 loop spans 13 amino acids. Trimming at V came to 2 bases and at J to 4 bases, leaving 3 bases not matched to a gene. The CDR3 region is CSVERQGADTQYF. The sequenced CDR3 bases are TGCAGCGTTGAACGGCAGGGGGCAGATACG.

CDR3 DNA (partial): TGCAGTGCTAGAGACCCACTTGGGACAGACACTGAA. It is translated as CSARDPLGTDTE. The full-length CDR3 reads as CSARDPLGTDTEAFF. The chain links TRBV20-1 to TRBJ1-1; 7 nucleotides line up with TRBD1. The read terminates 3 residues ahead of where the CDR3 ends, so the germline J gene completes it. CDR3 size: 15 residues. Germline V lookup: CDR1 DFQATT, CDR2 SNEGSKA (reference sequence). J gave up 3 bases and V 0 bases, and 7 bases lay outside the gene matches.

Comment on this clone: The read halts 3 residues ahead of the CDR3 end, with the missing end drawn from the germline J gene. The rearrangement joins TRBV2 to TRBJ2-3; D unclear. Per germline, CDR1 SNHLY and CDR2 FYNNEI. This CDR3 is 14 amino acids long. V was clipped by 5 bases and J by 4 bases, with 13 bases between them. Incomplete CDR3 DNA: TGTGCCAGCAGTTGGGCCTATCAGGCAGATACG. Translation gives CASSWAYQADT. The whole CDR3 sequence is CASSWAYQADTQYF.

Points on this clone: The read halts 3 residues ahead of the CDR3 end, with the missing end drawn from the germline J gene. Other DNA sequences of this sample code for an identical CDR3. The rearrangement uses TRBV18 and TRBJ1-2; a weak D match, TRBD1 (6 bases). The germline CDR1 and CDR2 sequences are KGHSH and LQKENI. The CDR3 length is 14 residues. CDR3 sequence reads: CASSPGGLADTYTF. The sequenced part of the CDR3 DNA is TGTGCCAGCTCACCAGGGGGCCTTGCAGATACC. The entire variable domain, with the rest obtained from reference TRBV18 and TRBJ1-2, is as follows: NAGVMQNPRHLVRRRGQEARLRCSPMKGHSHVYWYRQLPEEGLKFMVYLQKENIIDESGMPKERFSAEFPKEGPSILRIQQVVRGDSAAYFCASSPGGLADTYTFGSGTRLTVV.

As concerns this clone: The CDR3 extends 3 residues past the end of the read, so its final part is completed from the germline J gene. The chain has TRBV7-8 and TRBJ2-7, with 8 bases aligning to TRBD2. The CDR3 loop spans 17 amino acids. Germline V lookup: CDR1 SGHVS, CDR2 FQNEAQ. With V trimmed by 5 bases and J by 0 bases, 12 bases remained unmatched. The CDR3 is CASSPPEERESSYEQYF. CDR3 DNA, as far as it was read: TGTGCCAGCAGCCCACCCGAGGAGCGGGAGTCCTCCTACGAG.

Concerning this clone: The CDR3 goes on 3 residues after the read ends, and that part is filled in from the germline J gene. The J gene is TRBJ1-1, the V gene TRBV30, with TRBD1 matching 12 bases. Per germline, CDR1 GTSNPN and CDR2 SVGIG (reference sequence). Trimming removed 3 bases from V and 6 bases from J; junction bases left unmatched: 2. The CDR3 covers 13 residues. The covered CDR3 bases are TGTGCCTGGAGGGGACAGGGGGCGTCTGAA. Protein product: CAWRGQGASE. The whole CDR3 is CAWRGQGASEAFF.

As concerns this clone: Read data end 3 residues before the CDR3 end; the end is taken from the germline J gene. V gene TRBV30 combines with J gene TRBJ2-7, with 7 nucleotides matching TRBD1. The CDR3 sequence is 12 residues long. Trimming took 1 base from V and 5 from J; bases not matched to a gene: 2. Germline V CDR1 and CDR2: GTSNPN, SVGIG (reference sequence). The CDR3 reads CAWSEGGHEQYF. The CDR3 bases that were read are TGTGCCTGGAGTGAAGGGGGCCACGAG.

As to this clone: The read is 3 residues too short to cover the CDR3 end, so that end is filled in from the germline J gene. The chain uses TRBV7-6 and TRBJ2-1; perhaps TRBD1 as D (6 bases). Germline V gene lookup returns CDR1 SGHVS and CDR2 FNYEAQ. The CDR3 has 17 residues. Trimming took off 5 bases at V and 4 bases at J, with 21 bases between the two ends. The CDR3 DNA, read in part, is TGTGCCAGCAGCCCTTCTCGAGCAGGGGTCCTGTACAATGAG. Encoded protein: CASSPSRAGVLYNE. The whole CDR3 protein is CASSPSRAGVLYNEQFF.

As regards this clone: The missing CDR3 end, 3 residues past where the read stops, is filled in from the germline J gene. This chain connects TRBV7-8 to TRBJ2-7; TRBD1 matches at 8 bases. The junction had 15 bases not matched to a gene; V was cut back by 5 bases and J by 3 bases. This CDR3 region has 17 residues. Germline V CDR1 and CDR2: SGHVS, FQNEAQ. The covered CDR3 bases are TGTGCCAGCAGCGCCAATCCTGGGTGGACAGGGATCTACGAG. As protein: CASSANPGWTGIYE. The whole CDR3 protein reads CASSANPGWTGIYEQYF.

CDR3 DNA, as far as it was read: TGTGCCAGCTCACCCGCTAGCGGAACCTCCTACAATGAG. This sequence encodes CASSPASGTSYNE. The whole CDR3 reads CASSPASGTSYNEQFF. The chain employs TRBV18 and TRBJ2-1; 7 positions match TRBD2. The read finishes 3 residues shy of the CDR3 end, and the germline J gene is used to complete it. The junction had 5 bases not matched to a gene; V was cut back by 3 bases and J by 0 bases. Per the germline V gene, CDR1 is KGHSH and CDR2 is LQKENI. This CDR3 region has 16 residues.

Remarks on this clone: The DNA ends 3 residues before the CDR3 does, and the rest of the CDR3 is filled in from the germline J gene. J is TRBJ1-5 and V is TRBV30; the match to TRBD1 covers 7 bases. With 4 bases clipped from V and 7 bases from J, the junction kept 7 bases outside the gene matches. The CDR3 is 13 residues long. CDR1 GTSNPN and CDR2 SVGIG come from the germline V gene (reference sequence). The part of the CDR3 DNA that was read is TGTGCCTGGAAAGGGGGCGAGGGGCAGCCC. It encodes CAWKGGEGQP. The full CDR3 sequence reads CAWKGGEGQPQHF.

As to this clone: The read ends 3 residues before the CDR3 terminus; that terminus is restored from the germline J gene. This sequence joins TRBV5-1 and TRBJ2-7; 11 positions agree with TRBD2. CDR1 SGHRS and CDR2 YFSETQ come from the germline V gene. This CDR3 spans 15 amino acids. V was clipped by 0 bases and J by 5 bases; unmatched bases: 4. The CDR3 DNA, read in part, is TGCGCCAGCAGCTTGGGACTAGCGGGATTGGACGAG. Encoded protein: CASSLGLAGLDE. The whole CDR3 protein reads CASSLGLAGLDEQYF.

Comment on this clone: The read comes to an end 3 residues before the CDR3 does, leaving the germline J gene to fill in the end. The genes are TRBV20-1 and TRBJ1-4, with no clear D. Germline V gene lookup returns CDR1 DFQATT and CDR2 SNEGSKA (reference sequence). The CDR3 runs 15 residues. CDR3 in amino acids: CSASQQSSYNSPLFF. Partial CDR3 DNA: TGCAGTGCTAGTCAACAGAGCTCCTATAATTCACCA.